These T cell receptor beta chains were read from a single sample in a study of CD8+ T cells in alopecia areata. Produced via immunoSEQ multiplex PCR; TCRdb's table is partial and in-frame only. Here the sample spans roughly 180,000 clones, about 48% being singletons. The source was CD8+ T cells sorted from blood, collected at week 24, from a patient treated with tofacitinib. These receptors were obtained from a human donor with alopecia areata. The CDR3 runs from the conserved cysteine through the conserved F or W. Fields, in order: V gene, clone size, J gene, CDR3 protein. Not all rows give a size; the values are once, few, many and, for expanded clones, a class.

v_call: TRBV30
clone_size: .
j_call: TRBJ1-2
cdr3_aa: CAWEGQTGFNDYGYTF

v_call: TRBV30
clone_size: .
j_call: TRBJ2-3
cdr3_aa: CAWSVGRLTDTQYF

v_call: TRBV7-9
clone_size: few
j_call: TRBJ2-3
cdr3_aa: CASSLDPADTQYF

v_call: TRBV4-3
clone_size: few
j_call: TRBJ2-7
cdr3_aa: CASSQGGRGYEQYF

v_call: TRBV6-5
clone_size: .
j_call: TRBJ1-2
cdr3_aa: CASTPVGDFIYGYTF

v_call: TRBV5-6
clone_size: .
j_call: TRBJ2-7
cdr3_aa: CASSLHPKEEQYF

v_call: TRBV14
clone_size: .
j_call: TRBJ1-4
cdr3_aa: CASSQGGGREKLFF

v_call: TRBV7-2
clone_size: few
j_call: TRBJ2-3
cdr3_aa: CASSQNRARPADTQYF

v_call: TRBV13
clone_size: .
j_call: TRBJ1-4
cdr3_aa: CASSSGSKQRKLFF

v_call: TRBV13
clone_size: .
j_call: TRBJ2-3
cdr3_aa: CASSLGSDTDTQYF

v_call: TRBV29-1
clone_size: few
j_call: TRBJ1-1
cdr3_aa: CSVDFPEAFF

v_call: TRBV5-6
clone_size: .
j_call: TRBJ2-5
cdr3_aa: CASSLAAGDQETQYF

v_call: TRBV27
clone_size: .
j_call: TRBJ1-1
cdr3_aa: CASSLRQGVTEAFF

v_call: TRBV5-1
clone_size: .
j_call: TRBJ2-5
cdr3_aa: CASSIRGYQETQYF

v_call: TRBV19
clone_size: .
j_call: TRBJ2-2
cdr3_aa: CASRGTYTGELFF

v_call: TRBV29-1
clone_size: .
j_call: TRBJ1-2
cdr3_aa: CSATGLPGGYGYTF

v_call: TRBV4-3
clone_size: .
j_call: TRBJ1-1
cdr3_aa: CASSQDQGATEAFF

v_call: TRBV2
clone_size: few
j_call: TRBJ1-1
cdr3_aa: CASTPGDTNTEAFF

v_call: TRBV5-6
clone_size: .
j_call: TRBJ1-1
cdr3_aa: CASSLGKYTEAFF

v_call: TRBV25-1
clone_size: .
j_call: TRBJ1-1
cdr3_aa: CASSTNRNTEAFF

v_call: TRBV19
clone_size: .
j_call: TRBJ2-7
cdr3_aa: CASSIDLEQAGVDEQYF

v_call: TRBV5-6
clone_size: .
j_call: TRBJ1-3
cdr3_aa: CASSLMENTIYF

v_call: TRBV5-6
clone_size: .
j_call: TRBJ2-1
cdr3_aa: CASSPGARTGYNEQFF

v_call: TRBV7-6
clone_size: .
j_call: TRBJ2-3
cdr3_aa: CASSLARGAPTDTQYF

v_call: TRBV14
clone_size: .
j_call: TRBJ2-7
cdr3_aa: CASSQGLAANEQYF

v_call: TRBV25-1
clone_size: .
j_call: TRBJ1-2
cdr3_aa: CASSEGGAYGYTF

v_call: TRBV29-1
clone_size: .
j_call: TRBJ2-5
cdr3_aa: CSAVPYRDKPQETQYF

v_call: TRBV6-5
clone_size: .
j_call: TRBJ2-1
cdr3_aa: CASKYLEGGAEQFF

v_call: TRBV7-9
clone_size: .
j_call: TRBJ2-5
cdr3_aa: CASSSLAGRQETQYF

v_call: TRBV7-2
clone_size: .
j_call: TRBJ2-3
cdr3_aa: CASSTRQGTDTQYF

v_call: TRBV12-5
clone_size: few
j_call: TRBJ1-5
cdr3_aa: CASGTRGPQHF

v_call: TRBV5-1
clone_size: .
j_call: TRBJ2-7
cdr3_aa: CASRGTESYEQYF

v_call: TRBV29-1
clone_size: few
j_call: TRBJ1-2
cdr3_aa: CSAYGTYPDHTF

v_call: TRBV30
clone_size: .
j_call: TRBJ2-2
cdr3_aa: CAFYFNGELFF

v_call: TRBV27
clone_size: .
j_call: TRBJ1-6
cdr3_aa: CASSDRGSNSPLHF

v_call: TRBV27
clone_size: once
j_call: TRBJ1-5
cdr3_aa: CASSLASSQPQHF

v_call: TRBV29-1
clone_size: .
j_call: TRBJ2-7
cdr3_aa: CSVLGGAYEQYF

v_call: TRBV9
clone_size: .
j_call: TRBJ1-2
cdr3_aa: CASSPQGGKANRYGYTF

v_call: TRBV29-1
clone_size: few
j_call: TRBJ2-1
cdr3_aa: CSVDREYEQFF

v_call: TRBV7-6
clone_size: .
j_call: TRBJ1-2
cdr3_aa: CASSQGQGASYGYTF

v_call: TRBV5-1
clone_size: .
j_call: TRBJ1-2
cdr3_aa: CASSPDLSTNYGYTF

v_call: TRBV5-6
clone_size: few
j_call: TRBJ2-1
cdr3_aa: CASNPGGGAREQFF

v_call: TRBV29-1
clone_size: .
j_call: TRBJ1-2
cdr3_aa: CSVSSPELTGGIYGYTF